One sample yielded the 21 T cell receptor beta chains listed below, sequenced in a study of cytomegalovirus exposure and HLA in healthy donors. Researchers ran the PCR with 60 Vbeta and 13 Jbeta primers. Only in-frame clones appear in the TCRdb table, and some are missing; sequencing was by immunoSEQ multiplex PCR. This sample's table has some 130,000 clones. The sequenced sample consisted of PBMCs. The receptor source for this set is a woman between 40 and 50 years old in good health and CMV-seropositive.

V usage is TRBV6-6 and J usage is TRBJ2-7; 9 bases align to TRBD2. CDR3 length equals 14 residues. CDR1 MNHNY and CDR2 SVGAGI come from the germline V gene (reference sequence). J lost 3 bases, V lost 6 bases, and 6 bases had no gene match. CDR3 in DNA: TGTGCCAGCAGCCCAACGACTAGCGGCTACGAGCAGTACTTC. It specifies CASSPTTSGYEQYF.

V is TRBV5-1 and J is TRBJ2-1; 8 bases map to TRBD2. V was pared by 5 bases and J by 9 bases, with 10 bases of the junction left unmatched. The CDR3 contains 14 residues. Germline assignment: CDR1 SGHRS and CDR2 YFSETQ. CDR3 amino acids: CASRPGSGRGEQFF. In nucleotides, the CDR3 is TGCGCCAGCAGGCCTGGGTCCGGGAGGGGTGAGCAGTTCTTC.

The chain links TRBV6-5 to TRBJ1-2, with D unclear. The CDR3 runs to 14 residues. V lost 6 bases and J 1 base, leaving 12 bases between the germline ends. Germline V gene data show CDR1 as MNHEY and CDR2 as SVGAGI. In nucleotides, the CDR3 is TGTGCCAGCAGCCCTCGTCCCCTTAACTATGGCTACACCTTC. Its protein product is CASSPRPLNYGYTF.

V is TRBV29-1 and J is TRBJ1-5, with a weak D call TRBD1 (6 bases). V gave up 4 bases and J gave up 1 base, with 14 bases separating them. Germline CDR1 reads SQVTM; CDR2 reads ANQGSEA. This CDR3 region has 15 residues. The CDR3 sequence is CSVGAGAGSNQPQHF. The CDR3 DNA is TGCAGCGTTGGGGCAGGGGCTGGGAGCAATCAGCCCCAGCATTTT.

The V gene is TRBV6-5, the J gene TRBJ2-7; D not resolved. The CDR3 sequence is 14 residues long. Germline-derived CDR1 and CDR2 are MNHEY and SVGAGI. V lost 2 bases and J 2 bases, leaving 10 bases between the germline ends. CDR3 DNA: TGTGCCAGCAGTTACAACGCAGGTACCTACGAGCAGTACTTC. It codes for CASSYNAGTYEQYF.

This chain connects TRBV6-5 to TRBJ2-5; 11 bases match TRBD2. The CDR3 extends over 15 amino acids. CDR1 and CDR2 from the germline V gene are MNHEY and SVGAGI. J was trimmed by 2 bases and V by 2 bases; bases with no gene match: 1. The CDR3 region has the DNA TGTGCCAGCAGTTACACTAGCGGGAGTCAAGAGACCCAGTACTTC. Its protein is CASSYTSGSQETQYF.

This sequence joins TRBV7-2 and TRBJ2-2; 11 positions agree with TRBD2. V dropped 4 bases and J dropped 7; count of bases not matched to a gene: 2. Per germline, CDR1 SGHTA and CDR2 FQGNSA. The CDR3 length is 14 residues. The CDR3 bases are TGTGCCAGCAGCTCTACTAGCGGGAGCGGGGAGCTGTTTTTT. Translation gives CASSSTSGSGELFF.

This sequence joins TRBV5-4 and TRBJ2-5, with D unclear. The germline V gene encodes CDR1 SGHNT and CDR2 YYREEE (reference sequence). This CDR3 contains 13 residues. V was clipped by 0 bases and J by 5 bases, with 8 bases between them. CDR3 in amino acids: CASSLGSRETQYF. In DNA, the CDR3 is TGTGCCAGCAGCTTGGGCAGTCGCGAGACCCAGTACTTC. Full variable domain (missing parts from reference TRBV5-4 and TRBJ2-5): ETGVTQSPTHLIKTRGQQVTLRCSSQSGHNTVSWYQQALGQGPQFIFQYYREEENGRGNFPPRFSGLQFPNYSSELNVNALELDDSALYLCASSLGSRETQYFGPGTRLLVL.

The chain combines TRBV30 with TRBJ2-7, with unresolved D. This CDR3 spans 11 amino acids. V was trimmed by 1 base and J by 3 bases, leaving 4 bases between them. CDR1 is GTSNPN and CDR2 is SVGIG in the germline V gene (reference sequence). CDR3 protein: CAWSDYYEQYF. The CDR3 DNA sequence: TGTGCCTGGAGTGACTACTACGAGCAGTACTTC.

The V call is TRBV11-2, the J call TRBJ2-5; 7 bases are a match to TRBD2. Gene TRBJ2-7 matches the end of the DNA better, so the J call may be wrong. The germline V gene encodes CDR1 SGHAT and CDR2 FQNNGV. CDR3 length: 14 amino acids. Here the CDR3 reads CASSLGQRGYEQYF. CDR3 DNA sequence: TGTGCCAGCAGCTTAGGTCAGCGGGGCTACGAGCAGTACTTC.

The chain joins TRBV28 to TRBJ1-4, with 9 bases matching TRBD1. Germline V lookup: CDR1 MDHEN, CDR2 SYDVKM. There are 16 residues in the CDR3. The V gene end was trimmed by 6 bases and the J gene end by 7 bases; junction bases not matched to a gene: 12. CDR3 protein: CASSTPQGAGLEKLFF. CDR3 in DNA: TGTGCCAGCAGCACGCCACAGGGGGCTGGGCTTGAAAAACTGTTTTTT.

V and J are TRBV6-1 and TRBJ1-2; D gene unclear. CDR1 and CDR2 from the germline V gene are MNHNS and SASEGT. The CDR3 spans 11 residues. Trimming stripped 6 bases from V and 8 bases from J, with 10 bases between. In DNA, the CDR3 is TGTGCCAGCAGGCCAGATGTAGGCTACACCTTC. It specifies CASRPDVGYTF.

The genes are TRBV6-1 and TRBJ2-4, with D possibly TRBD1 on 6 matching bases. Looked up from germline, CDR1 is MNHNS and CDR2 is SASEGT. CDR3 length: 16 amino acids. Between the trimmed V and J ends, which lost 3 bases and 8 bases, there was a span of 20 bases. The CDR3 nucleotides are TGTGCCAGCAGTGACAAGAGACAGGCCACCGGTTACATTCAGTACTTC. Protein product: CASSDKRQATGYIQYF.

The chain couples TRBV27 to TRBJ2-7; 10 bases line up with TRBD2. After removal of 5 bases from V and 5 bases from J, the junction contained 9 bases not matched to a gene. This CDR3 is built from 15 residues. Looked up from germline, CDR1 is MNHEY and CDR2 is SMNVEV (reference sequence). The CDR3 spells CASSPSSGSSNEQYF. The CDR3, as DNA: TGTGCCAGCAGTCCGTCTAGCGGGAGTAGTAACGAGCAGTACTTC.

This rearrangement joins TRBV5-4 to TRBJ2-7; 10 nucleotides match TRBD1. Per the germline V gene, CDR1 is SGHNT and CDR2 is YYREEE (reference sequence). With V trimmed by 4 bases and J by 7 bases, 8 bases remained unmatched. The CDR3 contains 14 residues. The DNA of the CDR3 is TGTGCCAGCAGCCAGGGACAGGGGCGGGCGGAGCAGTACTTC. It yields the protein CASSQGQGRAEQYF.

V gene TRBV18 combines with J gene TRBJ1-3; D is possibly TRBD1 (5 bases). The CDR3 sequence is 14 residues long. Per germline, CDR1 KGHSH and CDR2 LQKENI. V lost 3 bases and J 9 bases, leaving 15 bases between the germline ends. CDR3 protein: CASSPGPTAGTIYF. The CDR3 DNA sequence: TGTGCCAGCTCACCGGGGCCTACTGCTGGCACCATATATTTT.

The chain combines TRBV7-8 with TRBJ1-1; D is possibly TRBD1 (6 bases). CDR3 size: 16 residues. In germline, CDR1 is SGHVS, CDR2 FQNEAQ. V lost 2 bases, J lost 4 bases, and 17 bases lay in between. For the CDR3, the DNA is TGTGCCAGCAGCTTAAATCGCGACAGGTGGGGCACTGAAGCTTTCTTT. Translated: CASSLNRDRWGTEAFF.

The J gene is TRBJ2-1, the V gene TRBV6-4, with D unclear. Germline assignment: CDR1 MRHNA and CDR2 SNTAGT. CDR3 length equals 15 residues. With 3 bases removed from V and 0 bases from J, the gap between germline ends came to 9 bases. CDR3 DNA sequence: TGTGCCAGCAGTGAACGGAGAAGCTCCTACAATGAGCAGTTCTTC. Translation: CASSERRSSYNEQFF.

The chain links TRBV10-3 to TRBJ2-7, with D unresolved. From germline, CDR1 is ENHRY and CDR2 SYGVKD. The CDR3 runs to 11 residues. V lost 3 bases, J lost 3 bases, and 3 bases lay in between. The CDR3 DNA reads TGTGCCATCAGTGACTACTACGAGCAGTACTTC. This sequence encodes CAISDYYEQYF.

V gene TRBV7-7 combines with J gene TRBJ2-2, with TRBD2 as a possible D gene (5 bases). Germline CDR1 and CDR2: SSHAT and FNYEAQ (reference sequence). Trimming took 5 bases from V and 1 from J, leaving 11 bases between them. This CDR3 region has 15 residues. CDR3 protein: CASSPTRGNTGELFF. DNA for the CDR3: TGTGCCAGCAGCCCGACCCGGGGGAACACCGGGGAGCTGTTTTTT.

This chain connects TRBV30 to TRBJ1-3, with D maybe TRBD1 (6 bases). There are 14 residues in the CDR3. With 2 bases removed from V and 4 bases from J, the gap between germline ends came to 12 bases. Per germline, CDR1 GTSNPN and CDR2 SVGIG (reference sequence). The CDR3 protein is CAWSQGTSGNTIYF. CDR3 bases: TGTGCCTGGAGTCAAGGGACAAGCGGAAACACCATATATTTT.